These 27 T cell receptor beta chains originate from one sample sequenced in a study of T cell responses to AZD1222 COVID-19 vaccine. Libraries were prepared by immunoSEQ multiplex PCR; TCRdb keeps only in-frame clonotypes and omits some of them. The table includes 140,000 to 150,000 clones, around 88% detected once. Specimen: peripheral blood, collected on day 0 of AZD1222 vaccination. Receptors were obtained from an adult in good health.

V is TRBV9 and J is TRBJ2-2, with TRBD2 matching 8 bases. Trimming took 2 bases from V and 6 from J; bases not matched to a gene: 6. This CDR3 is built from 15 residues. From germline, CDR1 is SGDLS and CDR2 YYNGEE. CDR3 in DNA: TGTGCCAGCAGCGTCCGGGGGGGCCACGCCGGGGAGCTGTTTTTT. It translates to CASSVRGGHAGELFF.

This chain uses TRBV18 with TRBJ2-2; D perhaps matches TRBD1 (5 bases). Germline V gene data show CDR1 as KGHSH and CDR2 as LQKENI. V was pared by 1 base and J by 2 bases, with 17 bases between. This CDR3 region has 18 residues. DNA of the CDR3: TGTGCCAGCTCACCACGTTCCTCTAGGCAGGGTAACACCGGGGAGCTGTTTTTT. Translation: CASSPRSSRQGNTGELFF.

This chain connects TRBV7-3 to TRBJ1-5, with D perhaps TRBD1 (6 bases). Germline assignment: CDR1 SGHTA and CDR2 FQGTGA. V was trimmed by 5 bases and J by 6 bases, leaving 11 bases between them. The CDR3 totals 13 residues. The CDR3 DNA is TGTGCCAGCAGCGAGGGGGGTTTTCAGCCCCAGCATTTT. This gives the protein CASSEGGFQPQHF.

This chain uses TRBV5-1 with TRBJ1-4, with D possibly TRBD1 on 5 matching bases. Trimming left V 4 bases short and J 3 bases short, with 16 bases between. This CDR3 is 16 amino acids long. The germline V gene has CDR1 SGHRS and CDR2 YFSETQ. CDR3 sequence reads: CASSPLSGRANEKLFF. CDR3 DNA: TGCGCCAGCAGCCCCTTATCAGGGAGGGCTAATGAAAAACTGTTTTTT. Using reference TRBV5-1 and TRBJ1-4 for the parts outside the CDR3, the full variable domain is KAGVTQTPRYLIKTRGQQVTLSCSPISGHRSVSWYQQTPGQGLQFLFEYFSETQRNKGNFPGRFSGRQFSNSRSEMNVSTLELGDSALYLCASSPLSGRANEKLFFGSGTQLSVL.

The DNA for the CDR3 is TGTGCCATCAGTGGTGCCGGGACTAAAGGTTACGAGCAGTACTTC. This encodes CAISGAGTKGYEQYF. The chain couples TRBV10-3 to TRBJ2-7; 7 bases line up with TRBD2. This CDR3 region has 15 residues. V was pared by 4 bases and J by 4 bases, with 10 bases of the junction left unmatched. From germline, CDR1 is ENHRY and CDR2 SYGVKD.

J is TRBJ2-7 and V is TRBV7-2; 8 bases are a match to TRBD2. Looked up from germline, CDR1 is SGHTA and CDR2 is FQGNSA. V lost 4 bases and J lost 2; bases outside the gene matches: 7. The CDR3 contains 15 residues. The CDR3, as DNA: TGTGCCAGCAGCTCCGTGGTAGCGGGGACCTACGAGCAGTACTTC. Protein product: CASSSVVAGTYEQYF.

This chain connects TRBV5-6 to TRBJ1-3; D is unclear. V gave up 3 bases and J gave up 4 bases, with 5 bases separating them. This CDR3 comprises 12 residues. Germline lookup yields CDR1 SGHDT and CDR2 YYEEEE. The DNA for the CDR3 is TGTGCCAGCAGCTCGTTGGGAAACACCATATATTTT. This translates into CASSSLGNTIYF.

This chain joins TRBV3-1 (or the pseudogene TRBV3-2) and TRBJ1-4, with D perhaps matching TRBD1 (5 bases). CDR3 length equals 15 residues. Between the trimmed V and J ends, which lost 6 bases and 7 bases, there was a span of 18 bases. Germline values: CDR1 LGHDT, CDR2 YNNKEL (reference sequence). CDR3 amino acids: CASSDSGPRGEKLFF. The DNA of the CDR3 is TGTGCCAGCAGTGATTCGGGACCGAGGGGTGAAAAACTGTTTTTT.

V is TRBV5-8 and J is TRBJ1-2; 8 bases line up with TRBD1. Germline loops: CDR1 SGHTS, CDR2 YDEGEE. The CDR3 covers 15 residues. Trimming at V came to 4 bases and at J to 2 bases, leaving 7 bases not matched to a gene. CDR3 in DNA: TGTGCCAGCAGCCTCAGGGGGCGCGGGAACTATGGCTACACCTTC. Translated: CASSLRGRGNYGYTF.

This chain joins TRBV30 and TRBJ1-5; D remains unclear. Trimming stripped 1 base from V and 0 bases from J, with 4 bases between. The CDR3 is 13 amino acids. The germline CDR1 and CDR2 sequences are GTSNPN and SVGIG (reference sequence). The CDR3 DNA sequence: TGTGCCTGGAGTGGGAATAGCAATCAGCCCCAGCATTTT. Protein product: CAWSGNSNQPQHF.

Concerning this clone itself: Other nucleotide sequences in the sample specify the same CDR3. This chain connects TRBV5-4 to TRBJ2-7; no clear D gene. V was shortened by 0 bases and J by 2 bases, with 9 bases between the two germline ends. The CDR3 has 14 residues. Per the germline V gene, CDR1 is SGHNT and CDR2 is YYREEE (reference sequence). The CDR3 loop is CASSLDRGTYEQYF. DNA for the CDR3: TGTGCCAGCAGCTTGGACCGTGGGACCTACGAGCAGTACTTC. The full variable domain, completed using reference TRBV5-4 and TRBJ2-7, is ETGVTQSPTHLIKTRGQQVTLRCSSQSGHNTVSWYQQALGQGPQFIFQYYREEENGRGNFPPRFSGLQFPNYSSELNVNALELDDSALYLCASSLDRGTYEQYFGPGTRLTVT.

V and J are TRBV9 and TRBJ2-1; unclear D gene. The CDR3 totals 16 residues. Trimming took 0 bases from V and 3 from J, leaving 13 bases between them. Germline CDR1 and CDR2: SGDLS and YYNGEE. CDR3 sequence (DNA): TGTGCCAGCAGCGTAGGGGCAGAGCCTAACTACAATGAGCAGTTCTTC. This sequence encodes CASSVGAEPNYNEQFF.

This clone was recorded only once. The chain combines TRBV28 with TRBJ1-3; TRBD1 is a possible D gene (5 bases). The CDR3 runs 17 residues. Germline assignment: CDR1 MDHEN and CDR2 SYDVKM. V was shortened by 6 bases and J by 6 bases, with 24 bases between the two germline ends. CDR3 protein: CASSFLSWQGGENTIYF. For the CDR3, the DNA is TGTGCCAGCAGCTTTTTGAGTTGGCAGGGAGGCGAAAACACCATATATTTT.

This clone was seen only a few times. The J gene is TRBJ2-5, the V gene TRBV7-8; 12 nucleotides line up with TRBD2. Germline CDR1 and CDR2: SGHVS and FQNEAQ. The CDR3 has 16 amino acids. The V gene end was trimmed by 5 bases and the J gene end by 4 bases; junction bases not matched to a gene: 8. The DNA of the CDR3 is TGTGCCAGCAGCCCTTATCTAGCGGGGGGGCGAGAGACCCAGTACTTC. Its protein product is CASSPYLAGGRETQYF.

The V gene is TRBV12-5, the J gene TRBJ1-2; D is perhaps TRBD1 (5 bases). The CDR3 extends over 14 amino acids. CDR1 and CDR2 (germline): LGHNT, FRNRAP. Deletions cut 5 bases from V and 2 bases from J, with 12 bases between. The CDR3 nucleotides are TGTGCTAGTGGTCCGGCGGGGGGGAACTATGGCTACACCTTC. It is translated as CASGPAGGNYGYTF.

In its sample, this clone was seen a few times. The rearrangement links TRBV10-1 to TRBJ1-2, with TRBD1 matching 7 bases. The CDR3 covers 17 residues. With V trimmed by 0 bases and J by 5 bases, 12 bases remained unmatched. Germline CDR1 is WNHNN and CDR2 is SYGVQD (reference sequence). The DNA of the CDR3 is TGCGCCAGCAGTGAGTCGAGTAAGGGGGCGCGATGGTATGGCTACACCTTC. Its translation is CASSESSKGARWYGYTF.

V gene TRBV9 combines with J gene TRBJ1-1; 7 nucleotides agree with TRBD1. The CDR3 consists of 14 residues. V gave up 5 bases and J gave up 1 base; unmatched junction bases: 5. CDR1 and CDR2 (germline): SGDLS, YYNGEE. CDR3 DNA: TGTGCCAGCAGTTCGGACAGGCCGAACACTGAAGCTTTCTTT. Protein sequence: CASSSDRPNTEAFF.

This rearrangement joins TRBV30 to TRBJ2-2, with 8 bases fitting TRBD2. Germline CDR1 GTSNPN, CDR2 SVGIG (reference sequence). The V and J ends lost 3 bases and 4 bases, in that order; junction bases with no gene match: 4. The CDR3 consists of 14 residues. Written as DNA, the CDR3 is TGTGCCTGGAGATCGGGAGGGGGCACCGGGGAGCTGTTTTTT. Translating gives CAWRSGGGTGELFF.

The chain couples TRBV2 to TRBJ1-4, with D perhaps matching TRBD1 (5 bases). CDR3 length equals 16 residues. V was clipped by 5 bases and J by 7 bases, with 20 bases between them. Germline CDR1 reads SNHLY; CDR2 reads FYNNEI. The CDR3 loop reads CASSPYGQSGGEKLFF. The CDR3 region has the DNA TGTGCCAGCAGTCCTTATGGACAATCCGGGGGTGAAAAACTGTTTTTT.

This chain connects TRBV5-1 to TRBJ2-5; D might be TRBD1 or TRBD2, each matching 5 bases. Trimming shortened V by 4 bases and J by 4 bases, and 14 bases separated the two germline ends. Germline V gene lookup returns CDR1 SGHRS and CDR2 YFSETQ. The CDR3 is 14 amino acids. The CDR3 reads CASSRGEDGETQYF. CDR3 DNA: TGCGCCAGCAGCCGGGGCGAGGACGGAGAGACCCAGTACTTC.

This rearrangement joins TRBV19 to TRBJ2-7; 9 bases match TRBD2. The trim removed 5 bases at V and 3 bases at J, leaving 8 bases unmatched. The CDR3 totals 15 residues. Germline CDR1 and CDR2: LNHDA and SQIVND (reference sequence). DNA of the CDR3: TGTGCCAGTAGTGATGCGGGAGGGGGATTCTACGAGCAGTACTTC. It yields the protein CASSDAGGGFYEQYF.

The chain uses TRBV4-1 and TRBJ1-1, with a tentative D call TRBD1 (5 bases). Deletions cut 3 bases from V and 0 bases from J, with 17 bases between. CDR1 is MGHRA, CDR2 YSYEKL, per germline. The CDR3 is 17 amino acids. The CDR3 DNA follows: TGCGCCAGCAGCCAGGGGCCCCCGCGATTCTTGAACACTGAAGCTTTCTTT. Its protein product is CASSQGPPRFLNTEAFF.

The V call is TRBV6-5, the J call TRBJ2-5; the D gene could be TRBD1 or TRBD2 (5 bases each). The V end lost 6 bases, the J end lost 5 bases, and 16 bases lay between the germline ends. Per germline, CDR1 MNHEY and CDR2 SVGAGI. This CDR3 has 14 amino acids. The CDR3 DNA reads as TGTGCCAGCAGGGACCCGGGGACGGCTGAGACCCAGTACTTC. This gives the protein CASRDPGTAETQYF.

The chain joins TRBV19 to TRBJ2-3, with TRBD1 matching 8 bases. The CDR3 loop spans 14 amino acids. Germline V CDR1 and CDR2: LNHDA, SQIVND (reference sequence). Trimming took 4 bases from V and 5 from J; bases not matched to a gene: 5. The CDR3: CASSRAGGEDTQYF. DNA of the CDR3: TGTGCCAGTAGTAGGGCAGGGGGCGAAGATACGCAGTATTTT.

The chain has TRBV2 and TRBJ1-2, with 7 bases lining up with TRBD1. V lost 5 bases and J lost 6; bases outside the gene matches: 15. The CDR3 spans 16 residues. Germline V gene lookup returns CDR1 SNHLY and CDR2 FYNNEI. The CDR3 region is CASSLIPGQSPHGYTF. The CDR3 coding sequence is TGTGCCAGCAGTCTCATACCGGGACAGAGCCCCCATGGCTACACCTTC.

This clone has more than one count but fewer than ten. V gene TRBV27 combines with J gene TRBJ2-7; 7 positions agree with TRBD2. The CDR3 contains 14 residues. Germline CDR1 and CDR2: MNHEY and SMNVEV (reference sequence). V shed 3 bases and J 6 bases; nucleotides not matched to a gene: 8. The CDR3 region is CASSLSGINSEQYF. CDR3 coding DNA: TGTGCCAGCAGTTTGAGCGGGATAAACTCCGAGCAGTACTTC.

The rearrangement links TRBV28 to TRBJ1-6, with D unclear. The germline CDR1 and CDR2 sequences are MDHEN and SYDVKM. Between the trimmed V and J ends, which lost 4 bases and 14 bases, there was a span of 18 bases. This CDR3 is built from 14 residues. The DNA of the CDR3 is TGTGCCAGCAGTTCCACGTCGACCCCATTGGCCCTCCACTTT. This sequence encodes CASSSTSTPLALHF.